This entry is about one T cell receptor (beta chain). The study separated CD4+ cells into CD45RA+ naive and CD45RA-negative memory subsets. The sample comes from a study of shared clonotypes between healthy human individuals. The CDR3 has 14 residues. Germline V gives CDR1 SGHRS, CDR2 YFSETQ. Trimming pared 5 bases from V and 1 base from J, leaving 7 bases between. Each replicate PCR on the sorted subsets used 150 to 200 ng DNA (around 31,000 T cell genomes). Data came from immunoSEQ multiplex PCR; TCRdb stores just in-frame clones and leaves some out. The sample contains more than 400,000 clones, 95% to 97% of which appear only once.

The sequenced sample was naive CD4+ T cells sorted from blood. Subset here: CD45RA+ positively selected. The chain couples TRBV5-1 to TRBJ2-6; D remains unclear. The source is a young woman in good health. The CDR3 DNA reads as TGCGCCAGCAGTCAGGTTTCTGGGGCCAACGTCCTGACTTTC. This codes for CASSQVSGANVLTF.